One sample yielded the 23 T cell receptor beta chains listed below, sequenced in a study of cytomegalovirus exposure and HLA in healthy donors. PCR used 60 Vbeta primers and 13 Jbeta primers. The repertoire was sequenced with immunoSEQ multiplex PCR; TCRdb's copy has only in-frame clones and lacks some. The table records 150,000 or so clones, roughly 84% of them present only once. The sequenced material came from PBMCs. The source is a man in his forties or fifties in good health and CMV-seropositive.

This chain connects TRBV29-1 to TRBJ1-2; possibly TRBD1 for D (6 bases). Germline V CDR1 and CDR2: SQVTM, ANQGSEA. The CDR3 sequence is 12 residues long. V was clipped by 6 bases and J by 7 bases, with 15 bases between them. Written as DNA, the CDR3 is TGCAGCGTCTTACAGGGAAACGGTGGCTACACCTTC. This codes for CSVLQGNGGYTF.

The chain carries TRBV29-1 and TRBJ2-5, with no clear D. Per germline, CDR1 SQVTM and CDR2 ANQGSEA. The germline V and J ends were trimmed by 4 bases and 0 bases, with 6 bases remaining between them. This CDR3 region has 12 residues. The CDR3 DNA is TGCAGCGTTGTCCCGGACCAAGAGACCCAGTACTTC. This sequence encodes CSVVPDQETQYF.

This clone has just one count. The gene calls are TRBV19 and TRBJ2-4; TRBD1 agrees at 7 bases. The V gene's germline CDR1 is LNHDA and CDR2 SQIVND (reference sequence). The CDR3 is 15 amino acids. The J segment lost 0 bases and the V segment lost 9 bases, leaving 8 bases of the junction unmatched. The CDR3 sequence is CASRNRGLAKNIQYF. The DNA for the CDR3 is TGTGCCAGCAGGAACAGGGGATTAGCCAAAAACATTCAGTACTTC.

This chain joins TRBV18 and TRBJ2-5; possible D gene TRBD1, 6 bases. The V end lost 2 bases, the J end lost 3 bases, and 16 bases lay between the germline ends. This CDR3 has 16 residues. Germline CDR1 reads KGHSH; CDR2 reads LQKENI. The CDR3 reads CASSPELDRPKETQYF. CDR3 sequence (DNA): TGTGCCAGCTCACCAGAATTAGACAGGCCAAAAGAGACCCAGTACTTC. Based on the CDR3 plus reference TRBV18 and TRBJ2-5, the full variable domain is NAGVMQNPRHLVRRRGQEARLRCSPMKGHSHVYWYRQLPEEGLKFMVYLQKENIIDESGMPKERFSAEFPKEGPSILRIQQVVRGDSAAYFCASSPELDRPKETQYFGPGTRLLVL.

This clone was counted between two and nine times. The rearrangement uses TRBV27 and TRBJ2-7; TRBD2 matches at 11 bases. J was trimmed by 4 bases and V by 5 bases; bases with no gene match: 4. This CDR3 spans 14 amino acids. Germline-derived CDR1 and CDR2 are MNHEY and SMNVEV (reference sequence). CDR3: CASSPGLAAYEQYV. The CDR3 DNA reads TGTGCCAGCAGTCCGGGACTAGCGGCTTACGAGCAGTACGTC.

This clone was found a few times. This chain joins TRBV6-5 and TRBJ1-2; TRBD1 agrees at 9 bases. Losses at the gene ends were 4 bases for V and 3 bases for J; bases not matched to a gene: 3. Germline V gives CDR1 MNHEY, CDR2 SVGAGI. The CDR3 length is 14 residues. The DNA of the CDR3 is TGTGCCAGCAGTTCTACAGGGGGCGACTATGGCTACACCTTC. This codes for CASSSTGGDYGYTF.

The V and J genes are TRBV6-1 and TRBJ1-1; D is undetermined. Germline lookup yields CDR1 MNHNS and CDR2 SASEGT. The V gene lost 7 bases and the J gene lost 3 bases, with 15 bases spanning the gap. CDR3 length: 14 amino acids. The DNA of the CDR3 is TGTGCCAGCATTCTTCTCCGAGGGCACACTGAAGCTTTCTTT. It translates to CASILLRGHTEAFF.

The chain combines TRBV5-1 with TRBJ1-3, with unresolved D. CDR1 and CDR2 (germline): SGHRS, YFSETQ. The V end lost 1 base, the J end lost 4 bases, and 9 bases lay between the germline ends. The CDR3 spans 14 residues. CDR3 sequence (DNA): TGCGCCAGCAGCTTGACAGCGGTGGGAAACACCATATATTTT. This gives the protein CASSLTAVGNTIYF.

A few counts support this clone. J is TRBJ2-2 and V is TRBV18, with a possible D match to TRBD2 (5 bases). Germline V lookup: CDR1 KGHSH, CDR2 LQKENI. The CDR3 covers 16 residues. The V and J ends lost 2 bases and 4 bases respectively, with 14 bases between them. As DNA, the CDR3 is TGTGCCAGCTCACCAGAGGCAGGCGGGTTCACCGGGGAGCTGTTTTTT. This encodes CASSPEAGGFTGELFF. Using reference TRBV18 and TRBJ2-2 for the parts outside the CDR3, the full variable domain is NAGVMQNPRHLVRRRGQEARLRCSPMKGHSHVYWYRQLPEEGLKFMVYLQKENIIDESGMPKERFSAEFPKEGPSILRIQQVVRGDSAAYFCASSPEAGGFTGELFFGEGSRLTVL.

This clone has only one observation. The CDR3 DNA sequence: TGTGCCAGCAGCCGTAGTCGGACAGGGCCTAGTCGGGACTATGGCTACACCTTC. Protein: CASSRSRTGPSRDYGYTF. The chain is built from TRBV9 and TRBJ1-2, with 8 bases that match TRBD1. The CDR3 is made up of 18 amino acids. The V gene end was trimmed by 4 bases and the J gene end by 3 bases; junction bases not matched to a gene: 17. The germline V gene encodes CDR1 SGDLS and CDR2 YYNGEE.

The rearrangement uses TRBV27 and TRBJ2-7, with 10 bases matching TRBD1. Trimming removed 6 bases from V and 2 bases from J; junction bases left unmatched: 7. The CDR3 totals 15 residues. Germline loops: CDR1 MNHEY, CDR2 SMNVEV (reference sequence). The CDR3 sequence: CASSLSTGGAYEQYF. The CDR3, as DNA: TGTGCCAGCAGCCTATCGACAGGGGGCGCCTACGAGCAGTACTTC.

This chain joins TRBV29-1 and TRBJ1-1; 8 bases fit TRBD1. The CDR3 is made up of 14 amino acids. Germline V gene sequence: CDR1 SQVTM, CDR2 ANQGSEA. Losses at the gene ends were 6 bases for V and 4 bases for J; bases not matched to a gene: 10. The DNA of the CDR3 is TGCAGCGTCCCCGACAGGGGTGCGGGCACTGAAGCTTTCTTT. Translating gives CSVPDRGAGTEAFF. Full variable domain (outside the CDR3, taken from reference TRBV29-1 and TRBJ1-1): SAVISQKPSRDICQRGTSLTIQCQVDSQVTMMFWYRQQPGQSLTLIATANQGSEATYESGFVIDKFPISRPNLTFSTLTVSNMSPEDSSIYLCSVPDRGAGTEAFFGQGTRLTVV.

J is TRBJ2-2 and V is TRBV10-3, with 8 bases that match TRBD1. This CDR3 spans 14 amino acids. Germline loops: CDR1 ENHRY, CDR2 SYGVKD. Losses at the gene ends were 2 bases for V and 4 bases for J; bases not matched to a gene: 0. The CDR3 bases are TGTGCCATCAGTGAGGGACAGGGCACCGGGGAGCTGTTTTTT. Protein: CAISEGQGTGELFF.

The chain recombines TRBV7-2 with TRBJ2-2; 10 bases line up with TRBD2. The trim removed 1 base at V and 4 bases at J, leaving 9 bases unmatched. The germline CDR1 and CDR2 sequences are SGHTA and FQGNSA. CDR3 length: 18 residues. CDR3 residues: CASSLVPAGGPGTGELFF. The CDR3 nucleotides read TGTGCCAGCAGCTTAGTTCCAGCGGGAGGGCCGGGCACCGGGGAGCTGTTTTTT.

This clone was seen just once. The rearrangement uses TRBV27 and TRBJ1-1; 7 bases agree with TRBD1. The V gene end was trimmed by 5 bases and the J gene end by 3 bases; junction bases not matched to a gene: 6. The CDR3 is made up of 14 amino acids. The germline CDR1 and CDR2 sequences are MNHEY and SMNVEV (reference sequence). The CDR3, as DNA: TGTGCCAGCAGTAACAGGGACAGCTACACTGAAGCTTTCTTT. This translates into CASSNRDSYTEAFF.

This chain links TRBV4-2 with TRBJ1-1; weak D call: TRBD1 (6 bases). The CDR3 has 15 amino acids. CDR1 is LGHNA and CDR2 is YNFKEQ in the germline V gene. Trimming stripped 4 bases from V and 3 bases from J, with 15 bases between. The CDR3 sequence is CASSLTGRVDTEAFF. CDR3 bases: TGTGCCAGCAGCCTCACAGGGAGGGTAGACACTGAAGCTTTCTTT.

The V and J genes are TRBV6-1 and TRBJ2-3; 7 bases are a match to TRBD1. The germline CDR1 and CDR2 sequences are MNHNS and SASEGT. This CDR3 spans 16 amino acids. V dropped 1 base and J dropped 0; count of bases not matched to a gene: 4. The CDR3 loop is CASSEGWGQSTDTQYF. The CDR3 nucleotides read TGTGCCAGCAGTGAAGGGTGGGGACAGAGCACAGATACGCAGTATTTT.

The chain uses TRBV4-1 and TRBJ2-7; weak D call: TRBD1 (5 bases). The V gene's germline CDR1 is MGHRA and CDR2 YSYEKL. Trimming took 1 base from V and 1 from J, leaving 14 bases between them. The CDR3 totals 16 residues. The CDR3 sequence: CASSQVLEKGSYEQYV. DNA of the CDR3: TGCGCCAGCAGCCAAGTACTGGAAAAGGGGTCCTACGAGCAGTACGTC.

This rearrangement joins TRBV9 to TRBJ2-2; D might be TRBD2 (6 bases). This CDR3 is 14 amino acids long. The V end lost 3 bases, the J end lost 2 bases, and 8 bases lay between the germline ends. CDR1 and CDR2 from the germline V gene are SGDLS and YYNGEE. As DNA, the CDR3 is TGTGCCAGCAGCGAGACTAGAAACACCGGGGAGCTGTTTTTT. Translating gives CASSETRNTGELFF.

This rearrangement joins TRBV28 to TRBJ2-3, with 12 bases lining up with TRBD1. CDR1 and CDR2 (germline): MDHEN, SYDVKM. J lost 4 bases, V lost 0 bases, and 2 bases had no gene match. This CDR3 spans 16 amino acids. In DNA form, the CDR3 reads TGTGCCAGCAGTTTATGGGGACAGGGGGCGGCAGATACGCAGTATTTT. As protein: CASSLWGQGAADTQYF.

This clone was recorded a few times. The chain is built from TRBV5-1 and TRBJ1-1; D is possibly TRBD1 (6 bases). CDR3 length equals 13 residues. Between the trimmed V and J ends, which lost 7 bases and 1 base, there was a span of 11 bases. Germline CDR1 and CDR2: SGHRS and YFSETQ. DNA for the CDR3: TGCGCCAGCGGGGGACACTCGAACACTGAAGCTTTCTTT. The encoded protein is CASGGHSNTEAFF.

This rearrangement joins TRBV6-1 to TRBJ1-5; TRBD1 matches 11 bases. Germline values: CDR1 MNHNS, CDR2 SASEGT. J gave up 4 bases and V 9 bases, and 5 bases lay outside the gene matches. CDR3 length: 14 residues. The CDR3 sequence is CASWGQGGNQPQHF. CDR3 DNA: TGTGCCAGTTGGGGACAGGGGGGAAATCAGCCCCAGCATTTT.

The chain carries TRBV7-9 and TRBJ1-1; possible D gene TRBD1, 6 bases. V was trimmed by 1 base and J by 10 bases, leaving 7 bases between them. From germline, CDR1 is SEHNR and CDR2 FQNEAQ (reference sequence). The CDR3 is 11 amino acids. CDR3 DNA sequence: TGTGCCAGCAGCTTAGACAGGGTAGCTTTCTTT. Translating gives CASSLDRVAFF.